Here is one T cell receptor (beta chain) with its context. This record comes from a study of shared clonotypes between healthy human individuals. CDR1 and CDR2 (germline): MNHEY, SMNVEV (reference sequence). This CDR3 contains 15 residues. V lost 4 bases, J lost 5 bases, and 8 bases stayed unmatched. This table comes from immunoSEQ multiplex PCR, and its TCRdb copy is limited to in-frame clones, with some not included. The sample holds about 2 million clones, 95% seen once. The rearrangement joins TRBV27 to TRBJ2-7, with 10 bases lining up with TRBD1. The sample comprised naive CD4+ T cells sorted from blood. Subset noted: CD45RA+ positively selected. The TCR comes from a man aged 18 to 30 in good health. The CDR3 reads CASSSYRDRGHEQYF. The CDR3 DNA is TGTGCCAGCAGTTCCTACAGGGACAGGGGCCACGAGCAGTACTTC.